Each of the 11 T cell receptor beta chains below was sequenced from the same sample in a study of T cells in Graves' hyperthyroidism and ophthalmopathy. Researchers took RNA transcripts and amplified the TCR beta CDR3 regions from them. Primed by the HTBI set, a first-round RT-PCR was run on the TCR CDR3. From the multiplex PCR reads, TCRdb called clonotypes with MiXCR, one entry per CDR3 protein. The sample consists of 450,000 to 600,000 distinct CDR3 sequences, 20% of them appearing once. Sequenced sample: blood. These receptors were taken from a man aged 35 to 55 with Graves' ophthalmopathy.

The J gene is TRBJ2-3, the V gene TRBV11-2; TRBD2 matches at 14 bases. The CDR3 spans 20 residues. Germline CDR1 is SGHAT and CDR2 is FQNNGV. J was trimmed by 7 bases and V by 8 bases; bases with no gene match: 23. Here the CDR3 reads CASGYPPTGTSGSPGYTQYF. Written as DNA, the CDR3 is TGTGCCAGCGGATACCCCCCTACCGGGACTAGCGGGAGCCCGGGGTATACGCAGTATTTT. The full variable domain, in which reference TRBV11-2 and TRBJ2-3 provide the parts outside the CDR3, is EAGVAQSPRYKIIEKRQSVAFWCNPISGHATLYWYQQILGQGPKLLIQFQNNGVVDDSQLPKDRFSAERLKGVDSTLKIQPAKLEDSAVYLCASGYPPTGTSGSPGYTQYFGPGTRLTVL.

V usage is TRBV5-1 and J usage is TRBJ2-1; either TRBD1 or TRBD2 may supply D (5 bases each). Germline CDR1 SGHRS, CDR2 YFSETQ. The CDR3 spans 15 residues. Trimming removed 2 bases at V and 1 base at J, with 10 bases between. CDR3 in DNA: TGCGCCAGCAGCTTCAATGGGGGTTCCTACAATGAGCAGTTCTTC. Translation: CASSFNGGSYNEQFF. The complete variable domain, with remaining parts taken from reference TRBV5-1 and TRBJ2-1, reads KAGVTQTPRYLIKTRGQQVTLSCSPISGHRSVSWYQQTPGQGLQFLFEYFSETQRNKGNFPGRFSGRQFSNSRSEMNVSTLELGDSALYLCASSFNGGSYNEQFFGPGTRLTVL.

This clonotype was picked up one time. Here the CDR3 reads CASRKGIITDTQYF. The CDR3 bases are TGCGCCAGCAGAAAGGGGATCATAACAGATACGCAGTATTTT. The chain has TRBV4-1 and TRBJ2-3; a possible D gene is TRBD1 (5 bases). Germline lookup yields CDR1 MGHRA and CDR2 YSYEKL. V shed 6 bases and J shed 3 bases, with 13 bases lying between them. CDR3 length equals 14 residues.

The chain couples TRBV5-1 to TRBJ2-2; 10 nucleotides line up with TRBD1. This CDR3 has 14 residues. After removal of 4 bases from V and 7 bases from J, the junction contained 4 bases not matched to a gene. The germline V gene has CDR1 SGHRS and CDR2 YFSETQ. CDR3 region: CASSPGQGNGELFF. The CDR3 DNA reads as TGCGCCAGCAGCCCGGGACAGGGGAACGGGGAGCTGTTTTTT.

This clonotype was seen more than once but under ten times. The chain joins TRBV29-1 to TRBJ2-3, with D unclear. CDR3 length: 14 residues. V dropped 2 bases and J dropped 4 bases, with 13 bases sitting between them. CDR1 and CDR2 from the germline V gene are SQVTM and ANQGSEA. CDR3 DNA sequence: TGCAGCGTTGAAATACCCTTAAGGGCAGATACGCAGTATTTT. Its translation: CSVEIPLRADTQYF.

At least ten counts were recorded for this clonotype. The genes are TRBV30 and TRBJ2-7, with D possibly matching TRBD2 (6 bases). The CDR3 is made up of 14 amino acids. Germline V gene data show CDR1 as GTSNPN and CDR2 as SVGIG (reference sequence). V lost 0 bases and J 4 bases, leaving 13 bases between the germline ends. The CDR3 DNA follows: TGTGCCTGGAGTGTAGTGGCGGGGAGGTACGAGCAGTACTTC. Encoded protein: CAWSVVAGRYEQYF.

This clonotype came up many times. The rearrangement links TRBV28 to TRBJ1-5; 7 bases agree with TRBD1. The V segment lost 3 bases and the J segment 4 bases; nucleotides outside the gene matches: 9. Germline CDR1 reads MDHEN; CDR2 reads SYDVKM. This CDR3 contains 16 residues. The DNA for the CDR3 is TGTGCCAGCAGTTTCCCGCGACAGGGTTGGAATCAGCCCCAGCATTTT. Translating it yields CASSFPRQGWNQPQHF.

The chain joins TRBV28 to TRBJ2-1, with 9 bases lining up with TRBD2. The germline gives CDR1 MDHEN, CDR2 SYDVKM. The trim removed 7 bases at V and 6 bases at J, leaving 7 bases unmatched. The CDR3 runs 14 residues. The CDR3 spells CASKSGGIPNEQFF. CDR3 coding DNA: TGTGCCAGCAAGAGCGGGGGGATACCCAATGAGCAGTTCTTC.

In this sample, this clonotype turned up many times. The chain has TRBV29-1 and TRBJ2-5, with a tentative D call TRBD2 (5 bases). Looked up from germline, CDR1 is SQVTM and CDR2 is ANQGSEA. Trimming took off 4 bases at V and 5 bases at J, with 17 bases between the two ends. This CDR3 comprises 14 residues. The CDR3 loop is CSVVGLAAVETQYF. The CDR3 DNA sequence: TGCAGCGTTGTTGGACTCGCGGCGGTGGAGACCCAGTACTTC.

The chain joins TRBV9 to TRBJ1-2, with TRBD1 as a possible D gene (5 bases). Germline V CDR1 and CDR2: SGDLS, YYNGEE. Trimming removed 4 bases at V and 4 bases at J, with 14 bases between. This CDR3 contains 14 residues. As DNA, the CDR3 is TGTGCCAGCAGCCTAAAGACAGACGGCTATGGCTACACCTTC. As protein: CASSLKTDGYGYTF.

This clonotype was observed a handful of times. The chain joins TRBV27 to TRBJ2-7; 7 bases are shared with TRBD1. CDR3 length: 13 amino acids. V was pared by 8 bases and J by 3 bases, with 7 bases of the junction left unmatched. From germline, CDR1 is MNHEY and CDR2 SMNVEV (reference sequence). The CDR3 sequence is CASRRGQDYEQYF. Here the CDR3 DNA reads TGTGCCAGCCGCAGAGGACAGGACTACGAGCAGTACTTC.